Shown below are 24 T cell receptor beta chains from a single sample sequenced in a study of blood T cell repertoires in COVID-19. Using immunoSEQ multiplex PCR, the repertoire was profiled, and TCRdb retains in-frame clones only, with some absent. The table has 250,000 or so clones, roughly 88% seen once. Sequencing was performed on peripheral blood. Receptors originate from a man in his forties who had recovered from COVID-19.

The chain recombines TRBV25-1 with TRBJ1-1; 9 positions agree with TRBD1. Germline trimming cut 6 bases from V and 4 bases from J; bases unmatched to any gene: 3. Germline values: CDR1 MGHDK, CDR2 SYGVNS. The CDR3 contains 13 residues. Here the CDR3 reads CASRTQGATEAFF. CDR3 nucleotides: TGTGCCAGCAGAACACAGGGGGCCACTGAAGCTTTCTTT.

The rearrangement joins TRBV27 to TRBJ2-2, with no clear D. Germline V gene lookup returns CDR1 MNHEY and CDR2 SMNVEV (reference sequence). Deletions cut 5 bases from V and 7 bases from J, with 11 bases between. The CDR3 is made up of 13 amino acids. In DNA, the CDR3 is TGTGCCAGCAGTAACCAAGCCCGCGGGGAGCTGTTTTTT. Its protein product is CASSNQARGELFF.

This chain joins TRBV27 and TRBJ1-3; D not certain. Germline CDR1 reads MNHEY; CDR2 reads SMNVEV (reference sequence). This CDR3 region has 16 residues. V lost 0 bases to trimming and J lost 0 bases, with 9 bases between them. CDR3 DNA: TGTGCCAGCAGTTTATCGTTCGGTGGCTCTGGAAACACCATATATTTT. Translating gives CASSLSFGGSGNTIYF.

The chain joins TRBV6-4 to TRBJ2-7, with 8 nucleotides matching TRBD2. The CDR3 has 17 amino acids. Germline V gene lookup returns CDR1 MRHNA and CDR2 SNTAGT. The J segment lost 2 bases and the V segment lost 2 bases, leaving 11 bases of the junction unmatched. Written as DNA, the CDR3 is TGTGCCAGCAGTGACGATGGAGGAGAGCGGGAGACCTACGAGCAGTACTTC. This codes for CASSDDGGERETYEQYF.

This rearrangement joins TRBV25-1 to TRBJ2-1, with TRBD1 identical over 12 bases. The trim removed 5 bases at V and 4 bases at J, leaving 3 bases unmatched. The CDR3 runs 15 residues. In germline, CDR1 is MGHDK, CDR2 SYGVNS. DNA for the CDR3: TGTGCCAGCAGTCGGGGACAGGGGGCTTACAATGAGCAGTTCTTC. It encodes CASSRGQGAYNEQFF.

This clone was counted once. The chain combines TRBV11-3 with TRBJ2-1; 10 bases map to TRBD1. The CDR3 runs 17 residues. Germline V gene lookup returns CDR1 SGHNT and CDR2 YENEEA. The V and J ends lost 6 bases and 7 bases, in that order; junction bases with no gene match: 15. The CDR3, as DNA: TGTGCCAGCAGTTCGGACGGCCGGGACAGGGGTGGGAATGAGCAGTTCTTC. Encoded protein: CASSSDGRDRGGNEQFF.

The J gene is TRBJ1-5, the V gene TRBV19; 10 bases match TRBD1. V lost 4 bases and J lost 2; bases outside the gene matches: 11. Looked up from germline, CDR1 is LNHDA and CDR2 is SQIVND (reference sequence). CDR3 length: 18 residues. The CDR3 loop reads CASSSRTGGRFGNQPQHF. CDR3 coding DNA: TGTGCCAGTAGTAGCAGGACAGGGGGTCGTTTCGGCAATCAGCCCCAGCATTTT.

This chain links TRBV19 with TRBJ2-3; D may be TRBD1 (6 bases). The CDR3 is 16 residues long. V dropped 9 bases and J dropped 1 base, with 20 bases sitting between them. The germline gives CDR1 LNHDA, CDR2 SQIVND (reference sequence). The CDR3, as DNA: TGTGCCAGCAGTCCCGGGACATTTACAGGCACAGATACGCAGTATTTT. Amino acid sequence: CASSPGTFTGTDTQYF.

The chain uses TRBV18 and TRBJ2-3; 7 bases match TRBD2. This CDR3 has 15 amino acids. Trimming took 4 bases from V and 4 from J; bases not matched to a gene: 8. Germline V CDR1 and CDR2: KGHSH, LQKENI. CDR3 nucleotide sequence: TGTGCCAGCTCACTACGAGCGGGATTGGCAGATACGCAGTATTTT. It is translated as CASSLRAGLADTQYF.

V usage is TRBV7-9 and J usage is TRBJ2-7; TRBD1 matches at 7 bases. The CDR3 sequence is 18 residues long. Germline trimming cut 1 base from V and 2 bases from J; bases unmatched to any gene: 14. Germline CDR1 is SEHNR and CDR2 is FQNEAQ (reference sequence). The DNA of the CDR3 is TGTGCCAGCAGCTTAGTATCGGGCAAGGGGGACAGACCCTACGAGCAGTACTTC. This gives the protein CASSLVSGKGDRPYEQYF.

The chain links TRBV5-1 to TRBJ1-1; 9 bases line up with TRBD1. The V segment lost 0 bases and the J segment 10 bases; nucleotides outside the gene matches: 10. Germline CDR1 and CDR2: SGHRS and YFSETQ. The length of the CDR3 is 15 residues. The chain's CDR3 is CASSLVNRGPSGAFF. In DNA, the CDR3 is TGCGCCAGCAGCTTGGTAAACAGGGGGCCCTCCGGAGCTTTCTTT.

The V call is TRBV12-3 or TRBV12-4, the J call TRBJ2-3; no firm D call. There are 12 residues in the CDR3. Between the trimmed V and J ends, which lost 7 bases and 4 bases, there was a span of 9 bases. The CDR3 loop is CASTSFPDTQYF. The CDR3 nucleotides are TGTGCCAGCACCTCTTTTCCAGATACGCAGTATTTT.

This clone turned up a few times. This chain links TRBV7-8 with TRBJ2-5; perhaps TRBD1 as D (5 bases). The CDR3 loop spans 14 amino acids. Germline CDR1 and CDR2: SGHVS and FQNEAQ. Between the trimmed V and J ends, which lost 6 bases and 4 bases, there was a span of 15 bases. CDR3 sequence: CASRLGTGPETQYF. The CDR3 region has the DNA TGTGCCAGCAGGTTGGGAACAGGTCCAGAGACCCAGTACTTC.

The rearrangement joins TRBV25-1 to TRBJ1-6; D remains ambiguous. Germline CDR1 and CDR2: MGHDK and SYGVNS. The CDR3 has 13 amino acids. Deletions cut 8 bases from V and 8 bases from J, with 13 bases between. CDR3 nucleotide sequence: TGTGCCAGCGCCCAGGTCCTTGATTCACCCCTCCACTTT. Translation gives CASAQVLDSPLHF.

This clone has just one count. The chain links TRBV12-5 to TRBJ2-5, with a possible D match to TRBD1 (6 bases). With 6 bases removed from V and 4 bases from J, the gap between germline ends came to 12 bases. The CDR3 length is 13 residues. Germline CDR1 reads LGHNT; CDR2 reads FRNRAP. Here the CDR3 reads CASGRGQGETQYF. In DNA, the CDR3 is TGTGCTAGTGGAAGGGGACAAGGAGAGACCCAGTACTTC.

The V call is TRBV11-2, the J call TRBJ2-1; a weak D match, TRBD1 (6 bases). V gave up 5 bases and J gave up 0 bases, with 14 bases separating them. Germline CDR1 is SGHAT and CDR2 is FQNNGV. The CDR3 sequence is 16 residues long. The CDR3 protein is CASSPVRGSSYNEQFF. In DNA, the CDR3 is TGTGCCAGCAGCCCGGTCAGGGGAAGCTCCTACAATGAGCAGTTCTTC.

The V gene is TRBV3-1 (or the pseudogene TRBV3-2), the J gene TRBJ2-7, with D tentatively TRBD2 (6 bases). This CDR3 is 11 amino acids long. Germline lookup yields CDR1 LGHDT and CDR2 YNNKEL (reference sequence). Trimming took 10 bases from V and 5 from J, leaving 12 bases between them. The CDR3 here is CATTGSNEQYF. CDR3 DNA: TGTGCCACAACCGGGAGCAACGAGCAGTACTTC.

V and J are TRBV7-2 and TRBJ2-7; 8 positions match TRBD1. This CDR3 comprises 15 residues. The germline CDR1 and CDR2 sequences are SGHTA and FQGNSA. V lost 5 bases to trimming and J lost 4 bases; unmatched junction nucleotides: 10. This chain's CDR3 is CASSPDRDRIYEQYF. The CDR3 nucleotides are TGTGCCAGCAGCCCTGACAGGGACAGGATTTACGAGCAGTACTTC.

Here the CDR3 DNA reads TGTGCCAGCAGCTTGGTAGTACAGGGGGCCTACGAGCAGTACTTC. Translation gives CASSLVVQGAYEQYF. The rearrangement uses TRBV5-4 and TRBJ2-7, with TRBD1 identical over 8 bases. The V segment lost 0 bases and the J segment 2 bases; nucleotides outside the gene matches: 4. This CDR3 is built from 15 residues. CDR1 and CDR2 (germline): SGHNT, YYREEE (reference sequence).

The chain is built from TRBV7-9 and TRBJ2-2; TRBD2 might be the D (5 bases). This CDR3 has 15 amino acids. Trimming cost V 0 bases and J 7 bases, with 12 bases left between them. In germline, CDR1 is SEHNR, CDR2 FQNEAQ (reference sequence). The CDR3 sequence: CASSLADSYGGELFF. For the CDR3, the DNA is TGTGCCAGCAGCTTAGCGGACTCCTACGGCGGGGAGCTGTTTTTT.

This chain joins TRBV25-1 and TRBJ1-2; D perhaps matches TRBD1 (6 bases). Trimming stripped 3 bases from V and 4 bases from J, with 15 bases between. Germline CDR1 reads MGHDK; CDR2 reads SYGVNS. This CDR3 region has 15 residues. CDR3 coding DNA: TGTGCCAGCAGTGACCCCACTACAGGGCCCTATGGCTACACCTTC. This translates into CASSDPTTGPYGYTF.

The chain employs TRBV4-3 and TRBJ1-1, with D hard to call. Trimming stripped 6 bases from V and 0 bases from J, with 11 bases between. The CDR3 has 14 residues. CDR1 and CDR2 (germline): LGHNA, YSLEER. CDR3 region: CASSTSIMNTEAFF. DNA for the CDR3: TGCGCCAGCAGTACATCGATCATGAACACTGAAGCTTTCTTT.

The chain recombines TRBV7-8 with TRBJ1-5, with D perhaps matching TRBD1 (5 bases). CDR1 and CDR2 from the germline V gene are SGHVS and FQNEAQ. V gave up 0 bases and J gave up 11 bases, with 17 bases separating them. This CDR3 region has 15 residues. The CDR3: CASSLAPVGPGAQHF. CDR3 DNA: TGTGCCAGCAGCTTAGCCCCGGTGGGTCCGGGGGCCCAGCATTTT.

The rearrangement uses TRBV7-9 and TRBJ2-1; TRBD1 matches at 7 bases. V shed 5 bases, J shed 3 bases, and the junction held 10 bases outside the gene matches. Germline V gives CDR1 SEHNR, CDR2 FQNEAQ (reference sequence). This CDR3 contains 16 residues. CDR3 loop: CASSPITGEGYNEQFF. The CDR3 region has the DNA TGTGCCAGCAGCCCAATTACAGGGGAAGGCTACAATGAGCAGTTCTTC. Together with reference TRBV7-9 and TRBJ2-1, the CDR3 gives the full variable domain: DTGVSQNPRHKITKRGQNVTFRCDPISEHNRLYWYRQTLGQGPEFLTYFQNEAQLEKSRLLSDRFSAERPKGSFSTLEIQRTEQGDSAMYLCASSPITGEGYNEQFFGPGTRLTVL.